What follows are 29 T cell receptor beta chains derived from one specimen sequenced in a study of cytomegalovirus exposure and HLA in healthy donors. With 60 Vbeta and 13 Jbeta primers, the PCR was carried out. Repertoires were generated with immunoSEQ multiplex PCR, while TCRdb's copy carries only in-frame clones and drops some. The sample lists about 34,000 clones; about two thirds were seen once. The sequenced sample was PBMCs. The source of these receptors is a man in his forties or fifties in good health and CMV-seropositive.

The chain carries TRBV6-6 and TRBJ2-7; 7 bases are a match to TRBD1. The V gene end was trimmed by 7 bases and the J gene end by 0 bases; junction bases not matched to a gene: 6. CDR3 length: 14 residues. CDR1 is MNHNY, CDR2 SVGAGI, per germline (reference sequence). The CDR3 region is CASIKGGSSYEQYF. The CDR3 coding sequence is TGTGCCAGCATTAAAGGGGGCAGCTCCTACGAGCAGTACTTC.

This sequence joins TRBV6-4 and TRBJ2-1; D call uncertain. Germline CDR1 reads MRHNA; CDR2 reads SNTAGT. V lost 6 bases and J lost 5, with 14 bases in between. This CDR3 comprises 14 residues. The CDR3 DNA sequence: TGTGCCAGCAGCCCTCGGCCAGGTGACAATGAGCAGTTCTTC. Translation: CASSPRPGDNEQFF.

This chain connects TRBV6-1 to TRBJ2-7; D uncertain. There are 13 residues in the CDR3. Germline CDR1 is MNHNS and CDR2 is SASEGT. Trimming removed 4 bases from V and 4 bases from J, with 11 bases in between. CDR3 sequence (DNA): TGTGCCAGCAGTGCCGGAGATGGGTACGAGCAGTACTTC. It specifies CASSAGDGYEQYF.

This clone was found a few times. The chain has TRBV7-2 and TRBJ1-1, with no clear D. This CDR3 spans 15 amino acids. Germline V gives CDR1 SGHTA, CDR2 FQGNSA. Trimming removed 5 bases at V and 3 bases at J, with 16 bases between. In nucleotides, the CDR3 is TGTGCCAGCAGCCTCCGACCAAACAGTTACACTGAAGCTTTCTTT. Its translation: CASSLRPNSYTEAFF.

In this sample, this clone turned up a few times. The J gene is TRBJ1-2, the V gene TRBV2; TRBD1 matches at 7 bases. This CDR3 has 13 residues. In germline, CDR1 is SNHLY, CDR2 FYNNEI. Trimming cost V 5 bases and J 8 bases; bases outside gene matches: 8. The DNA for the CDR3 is TGTGCCAGCAGTAAATCAGGGGGTGAGGGCTACACCTTC. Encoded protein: CASSKSGGEGYTF.

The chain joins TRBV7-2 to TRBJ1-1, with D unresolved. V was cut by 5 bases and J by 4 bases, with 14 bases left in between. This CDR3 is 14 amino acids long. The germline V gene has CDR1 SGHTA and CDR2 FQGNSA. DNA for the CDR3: TGTGCCAGCAGCCTTAAAGGTGGGAGCACTGAAGCTTTCTTT. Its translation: CASSLKGGSTEAFF.

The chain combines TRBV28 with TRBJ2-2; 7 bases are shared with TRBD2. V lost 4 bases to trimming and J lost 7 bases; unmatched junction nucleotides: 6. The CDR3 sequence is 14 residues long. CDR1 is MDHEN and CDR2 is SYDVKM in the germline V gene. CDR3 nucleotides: TGTGCCAGCAGTTCCCCGACTAGCCACGGGGAGCTGTTTTTT. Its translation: CASSSPTSHGELFF. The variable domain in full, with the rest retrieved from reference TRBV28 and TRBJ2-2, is DVKVTQSSRYLVKRTGEKVFLECVQDMDHENMFWYRQDPGLGLRLIYFSYDVKMKEKGDIPEGYSVSREKKERFSLILESASTNQTSMYLCASSSPTSHGELFFGEGSRLTVL.

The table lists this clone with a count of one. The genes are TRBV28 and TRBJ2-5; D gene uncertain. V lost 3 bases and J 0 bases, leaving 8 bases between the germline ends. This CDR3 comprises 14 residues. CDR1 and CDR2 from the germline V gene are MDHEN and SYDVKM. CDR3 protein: CASSFPDYQETQYF. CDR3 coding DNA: TGTGCCAGCAGTTTCCCCGACTACCAAGAGACCCAGTACTTC.

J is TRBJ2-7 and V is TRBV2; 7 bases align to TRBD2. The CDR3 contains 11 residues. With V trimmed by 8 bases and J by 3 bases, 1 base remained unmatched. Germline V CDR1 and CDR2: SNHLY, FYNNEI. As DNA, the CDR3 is TGTGCCAGCGGGGGGGGCTACGAGCAGTACTTC. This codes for CASGGGYEQYF.

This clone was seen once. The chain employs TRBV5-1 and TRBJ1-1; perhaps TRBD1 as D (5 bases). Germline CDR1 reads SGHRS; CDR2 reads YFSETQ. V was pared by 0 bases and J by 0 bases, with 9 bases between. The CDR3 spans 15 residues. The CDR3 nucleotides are TGCGCCAGCAGCTTGGCGGGGGTGGTGAACACTGAAGCTTTCTTT. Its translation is CASSLAGVVNTEAFF.

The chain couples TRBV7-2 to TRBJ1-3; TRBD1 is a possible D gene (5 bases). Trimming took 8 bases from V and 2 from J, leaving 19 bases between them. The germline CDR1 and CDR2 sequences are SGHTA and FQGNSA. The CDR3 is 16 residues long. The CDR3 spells CASHNAGGKTGNTIYF. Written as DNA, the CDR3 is TGTGCCAGCCACAACGCGGGGGGGAAAACTGGAAACACCATATATTTT.

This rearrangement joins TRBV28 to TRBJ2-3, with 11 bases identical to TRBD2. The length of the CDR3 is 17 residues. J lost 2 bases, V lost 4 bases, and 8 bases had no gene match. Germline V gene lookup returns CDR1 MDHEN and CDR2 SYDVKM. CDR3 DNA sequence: TGTGCCAGCAGTTCGCTCTCGACTAGCGGGGACACAGATACGCAGTATTTT. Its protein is CASSSLSTSGDTDTQYF.

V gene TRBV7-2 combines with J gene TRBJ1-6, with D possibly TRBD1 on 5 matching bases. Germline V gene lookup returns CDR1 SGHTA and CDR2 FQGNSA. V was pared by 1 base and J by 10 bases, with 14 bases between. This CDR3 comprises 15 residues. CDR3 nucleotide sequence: TGTGCCAGCAGCTTAGGGGCGGGGGAGGGCTCACCCCTCCACTTT. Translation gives CASSLGAGEGSPLHF.

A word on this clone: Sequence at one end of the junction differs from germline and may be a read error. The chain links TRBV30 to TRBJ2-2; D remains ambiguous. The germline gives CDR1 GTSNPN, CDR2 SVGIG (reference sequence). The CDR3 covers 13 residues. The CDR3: CAWSYLNTRELFF. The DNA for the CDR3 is TGTGCCTGGAGTTACCTGAACACCAGGGAGCTGTTTTTT.

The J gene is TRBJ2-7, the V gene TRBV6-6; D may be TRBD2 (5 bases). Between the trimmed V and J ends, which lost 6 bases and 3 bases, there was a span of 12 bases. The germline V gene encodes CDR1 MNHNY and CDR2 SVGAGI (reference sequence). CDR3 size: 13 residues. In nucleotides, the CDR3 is TGTGCCAGCAGGGAGGACCCGATCTACGAGCAGTACTTC. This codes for CASREDPIYEQYF.

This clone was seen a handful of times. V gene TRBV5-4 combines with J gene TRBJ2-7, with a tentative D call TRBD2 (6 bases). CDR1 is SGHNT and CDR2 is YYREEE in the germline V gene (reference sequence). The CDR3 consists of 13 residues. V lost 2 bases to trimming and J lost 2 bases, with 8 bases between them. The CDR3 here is CASSLREAYEQYF. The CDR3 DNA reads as TGTGCCAGCAGCTTAAGGGAGGCCTACGAGCAGTACTTC.

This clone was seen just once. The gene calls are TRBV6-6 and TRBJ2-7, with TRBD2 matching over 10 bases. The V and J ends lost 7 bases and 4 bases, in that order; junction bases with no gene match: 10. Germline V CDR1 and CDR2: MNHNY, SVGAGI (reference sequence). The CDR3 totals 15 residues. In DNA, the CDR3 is TGTGCCAGCACCTCAGGTCTAGCGGGGGAGTACGAGCAGTACTTC. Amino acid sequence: CASTSGLAGEYEQYF.

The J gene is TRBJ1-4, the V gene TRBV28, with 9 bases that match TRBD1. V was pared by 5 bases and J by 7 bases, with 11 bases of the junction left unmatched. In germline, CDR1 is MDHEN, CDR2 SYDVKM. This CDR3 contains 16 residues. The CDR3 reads CASSNTGTGWGEKLFF. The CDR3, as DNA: TGTGCCAGCAGTAACACCGGGACAGGGTGGGGTGAAAAACTGTTTTTT. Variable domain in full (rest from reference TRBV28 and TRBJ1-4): DVKVTQSSRYLVKRTGEKVFLECVQDMDHENMFWYRQDPGLGLRLIYFSYDVKMKEKGDIPEGYSVSREKKERFSLILESASTNQTSMYLCASSNTGTGWGEKLFFGSGTQLSVL.

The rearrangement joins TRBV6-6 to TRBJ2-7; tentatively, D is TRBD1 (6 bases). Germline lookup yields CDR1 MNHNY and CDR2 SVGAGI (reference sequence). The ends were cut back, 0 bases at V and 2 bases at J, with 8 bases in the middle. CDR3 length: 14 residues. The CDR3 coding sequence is TGTGCCAGCAGTTACTCATCAGGGGCCTACGAGCAGTACTTC. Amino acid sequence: CASSYSSGAYEQYF.

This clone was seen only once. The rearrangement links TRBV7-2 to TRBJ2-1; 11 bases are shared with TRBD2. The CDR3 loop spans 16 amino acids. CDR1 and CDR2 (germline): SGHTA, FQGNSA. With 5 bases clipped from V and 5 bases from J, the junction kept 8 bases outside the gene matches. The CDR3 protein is CASSTTSGGFNNEQFF. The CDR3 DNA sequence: TGTGCCAGCAGCACTACTAGCGGGGGCTTCAACAATGAGCAGTTCTTC. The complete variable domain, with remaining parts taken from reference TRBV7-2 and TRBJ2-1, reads GAGVSQSPSNKVTEKGKDVELRCDPISGHTALYWYRQSLGQGLEFLIYFQGNSAPDKSGLPSDRFSAERTGGSVSTLTIQRTQQEDSAVYLCASSTTSGGFNNEQFFGPGTRLTVL.

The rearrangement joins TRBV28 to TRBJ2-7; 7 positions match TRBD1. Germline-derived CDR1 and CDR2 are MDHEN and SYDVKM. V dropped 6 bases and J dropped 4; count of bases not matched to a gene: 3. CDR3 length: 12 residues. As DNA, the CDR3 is TGTGCCAGCAGGGACAGGCTATACGAGCAGTACTTC. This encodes CASRDRLYEQYF. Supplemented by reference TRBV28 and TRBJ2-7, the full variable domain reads DVKVTQSSRYLVKRTGEKVFLECVQDMDHENMFWYRQDPGLGLRLIYFSYDVKMKEKGDIPEGYSVSREKKERFSLILESASTNQTSMYLCASRDRLYEQYFGPGTRLTVT.

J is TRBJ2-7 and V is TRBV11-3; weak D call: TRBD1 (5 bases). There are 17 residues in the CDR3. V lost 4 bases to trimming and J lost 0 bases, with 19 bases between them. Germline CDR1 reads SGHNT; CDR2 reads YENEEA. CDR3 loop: CASSSRWAGIISYEQYF. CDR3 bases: TGTGCCAGCAGCTCCCGTTGGGCAGGGATCATCTCCTACGAGCAGTACTTC.

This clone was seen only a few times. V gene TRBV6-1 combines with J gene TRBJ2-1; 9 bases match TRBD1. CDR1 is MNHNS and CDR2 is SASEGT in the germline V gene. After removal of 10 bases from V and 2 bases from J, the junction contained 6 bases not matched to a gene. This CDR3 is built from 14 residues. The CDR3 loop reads CATNRGQTYNEQFF. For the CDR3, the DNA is TGTGCCACTAACAGGGGGCAAACCTACAATGAGCAGTTCTTC.

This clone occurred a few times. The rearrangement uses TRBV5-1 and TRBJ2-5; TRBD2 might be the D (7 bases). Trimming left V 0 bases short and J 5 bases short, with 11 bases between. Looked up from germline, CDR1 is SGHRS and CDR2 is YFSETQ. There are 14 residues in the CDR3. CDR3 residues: CASSLEGGVETQYF. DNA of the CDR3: TGCGCCAGCAGCTTGGAGGGGGGGGTTGAGACCCAGTACTTC.

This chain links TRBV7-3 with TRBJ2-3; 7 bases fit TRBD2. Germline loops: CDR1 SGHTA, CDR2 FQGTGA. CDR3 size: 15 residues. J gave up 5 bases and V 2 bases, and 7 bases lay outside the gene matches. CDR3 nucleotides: TGTGCCAGCAGCTTATTGGGAGGGAGTATAGATACGCAGTATTTT. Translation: CASSLLGGSIDTQYF.

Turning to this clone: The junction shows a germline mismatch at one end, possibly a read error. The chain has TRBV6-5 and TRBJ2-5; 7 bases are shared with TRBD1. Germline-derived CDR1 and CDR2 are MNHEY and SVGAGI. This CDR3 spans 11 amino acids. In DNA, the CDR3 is TGTACCAGCAGCCGACAGGGTTCCCAGTACTTC. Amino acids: CTSSRQGSQYF.

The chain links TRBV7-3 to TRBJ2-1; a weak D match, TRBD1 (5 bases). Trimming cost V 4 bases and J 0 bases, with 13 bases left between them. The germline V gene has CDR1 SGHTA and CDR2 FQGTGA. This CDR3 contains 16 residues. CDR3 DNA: TGTGCCAGCAGCTCGAGACAGAAGAGCTCCTACAATGAGCAGTTCTTC. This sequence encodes CASSSRQKSSYNEQFF. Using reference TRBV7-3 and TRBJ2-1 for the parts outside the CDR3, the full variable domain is GAGVSQTPSNKVTEKGKYVELRCDPISGHTALYWYRQSLGQGPEFLIYFQGTGAADDSGLPNDRFFAVRPEGSVSTLKIQRTERGDSAVYLCASSSRQKSSYNEQFFGPGTRLTVL.

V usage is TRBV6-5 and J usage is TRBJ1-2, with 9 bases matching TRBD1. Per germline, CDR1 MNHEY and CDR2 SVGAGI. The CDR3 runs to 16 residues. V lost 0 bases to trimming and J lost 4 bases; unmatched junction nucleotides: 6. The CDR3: CASSYSLTGGGYGYTF. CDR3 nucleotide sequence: TGTGCCAGCAGTTACTCACTAACAGGGGGCGGCTATGGCTACACCTTC.

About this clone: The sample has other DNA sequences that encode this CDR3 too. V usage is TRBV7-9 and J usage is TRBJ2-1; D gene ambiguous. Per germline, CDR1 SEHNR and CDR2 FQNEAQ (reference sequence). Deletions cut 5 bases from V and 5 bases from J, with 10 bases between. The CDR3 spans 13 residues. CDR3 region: CASSHPSHNEQFF. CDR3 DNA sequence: TGTGCCAGCAGCCACCCAAGCCACAATGAGCAGTTCTTC.